The present T cell receptor (beta chain) was sequenced within a study of T cell responses to AZD1222 COVID-19 vaccine. Repertoires were generated with immunoSEQ multiplex PCR, while TCRdb's copy carries only in-frame clones and drops some. Among 150,000 to 200,000 clones listed, 92% were seen once. With 0 bases clipped from V and 7 bases from J, the junction kept 6 bases outside the gene matches. This CDR3 spans 15 amino acids. Germline V lookup: CDR1 MNHEY, CDR2 SVGAGI. The specimen was peripheral blood, collected on day 0 of AZD1222 vaccination. This TCR derives from an adult in good health. This chain connects TRBV6-5 to TRBJ1-5, with TRBD1 identical over 7 bases. Here the CDR3 reads CASSYSRDRVQPQHF. As DNA, the CDR3 is TGTGCCAGCAGTTACTCGCGTGACAGGGTCCAGCCCCAGCATTTT.